This entry is about one T cell receptor beta chain. The CDR3 is made up of 13 amino acids. Sequencing was performed with immunoSEQ multiplex PCR; in TCRdb, only in-frame clones are kept and a portion is missing. The sample has more than 70,000 clones, about 89% seen once. The data stem from a study of blood T cell repertoires in COVID-19. Study-level information: Samples came from the United States, Italy and Spain, spanning acute and convalescent COVID-19. The analysed material was cDNA or gDNA that came from T cells, B-cell-depleted T cells, or PBMCs.

The TCR sequence derives from a man in his forties or fifties with acute or convalescent COVID-19. This chain uses TRBV21-1 with TRBJ2-7; TRBD1 is taken as the D call from the table, unchecked against the DNA. TRBV21-1 is designated a pseudogene. Sequencing was carried out using peripheral blood. The CDR3 region is CASPGVLCYEQYV. The CDR3 DNA follows: TGTGCCAGCCCAGGGGTCCTTTGCTACGAGCAGTACGTC.